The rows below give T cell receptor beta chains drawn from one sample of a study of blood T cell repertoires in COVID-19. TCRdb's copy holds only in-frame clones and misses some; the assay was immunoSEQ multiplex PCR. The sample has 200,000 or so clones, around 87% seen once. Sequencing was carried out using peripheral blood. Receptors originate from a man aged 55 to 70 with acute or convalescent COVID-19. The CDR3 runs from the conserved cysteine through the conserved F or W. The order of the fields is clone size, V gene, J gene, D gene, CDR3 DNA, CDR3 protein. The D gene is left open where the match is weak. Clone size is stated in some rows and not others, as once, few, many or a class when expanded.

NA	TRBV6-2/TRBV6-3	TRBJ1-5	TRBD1	TGTGCCAGCAGTTACATACAGGGGCTCAATCAGCCCCAGCATTTT	CASSYIQGLNQPQHF
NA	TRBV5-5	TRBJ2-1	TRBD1	TGTGCCAGCAGCTTCGGGGACAGGGTCGGCAATGAGCAGTTCTTC	CASSFGDRVGNEQFF
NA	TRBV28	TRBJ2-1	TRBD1	TGTGCCAGCAGTTTAGTTGGGACAGGGCACAATGAGCAGTTCTTC	CASSLVGTGHNEQFF
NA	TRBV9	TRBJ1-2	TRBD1	TGTGCCAGCAGCCCTTTGGACAGGCGCCCCAATGGCTACACCTTC	CASSPLDRRPNGYTF
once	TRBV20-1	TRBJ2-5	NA	TGCAGTGCTAGTGGCGGGGTCCAAGAGACCCAGTACTTC	CSASGGVQETQYF
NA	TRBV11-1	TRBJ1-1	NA	TGTGCCAGCACACGAGATGACAGGAACACTGAAGCTTTCTTT	CASTRDDRNTEAFF
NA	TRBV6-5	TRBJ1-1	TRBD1	TGTGCCAGCAGCAACCGGGACAGGAACACTGAAGCTTTCTTT	CASSNRDRNTEAFF
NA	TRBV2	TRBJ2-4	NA	TGTGCCAGCAGTGCCGATCAGGGGTCTACGAGCATTCAGTACTTC	CASSADQGSTSIQYF
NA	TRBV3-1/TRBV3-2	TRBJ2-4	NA	TGTGCCAGCAGCTTAAGTTGGGTAGCAGACATTCAGTACTTC	CASSLSWVADIQYF
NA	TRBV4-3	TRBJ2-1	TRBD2	TGCGCCAGCAGCCAAGATGTAGCGGGGGGGTACAATGAGCAGTTCTTC	CASSQDVAGGYNEQFF
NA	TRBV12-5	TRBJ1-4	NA	TGTGCTAGCGGTTTTGGACTCCATGAAAAACTGTTTTTT	CASGFGLHEKLFF
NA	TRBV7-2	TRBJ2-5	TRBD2	TGTGCCAGCAGCTCACTAGCGGGTAAAGAGACCCAGTACTTC	CASSSLAGKETQYF
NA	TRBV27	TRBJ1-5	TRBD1	TGTGCCAGCAGTCAGACCTGGGACAGGGGGCGGGATCAGCCCCAGCATTTT	CASSQTWDRGRDQPQHF
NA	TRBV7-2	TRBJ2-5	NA	TGTGCCAGCAGCTTATTAGGCGGGAAAGAGACCCAGTACTTC	CASSLLGGKETQYF
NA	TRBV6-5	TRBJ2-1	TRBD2	TGTGCCAGCAGCAGGACTAGCGGGGGGGTAGGTGAGCAGTTCTTC	CASSRTSGGVGEQFF
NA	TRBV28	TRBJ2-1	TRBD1	TGTGCCAGCAGTTTACCCCCCGGGACAGGGAAGGTAACAAGCTCCTACAATGAGCAGTTCTTC	CASSLPPGTGKVTSSYNEQFF
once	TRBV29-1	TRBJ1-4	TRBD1	TGCAGCGTTGTGACAGGGTATACTGAAAAACTGTTTTTT	CSVVTGYTEKLFF
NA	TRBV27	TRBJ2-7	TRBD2	TGTGCCAGCAGTTTTAAATACCAGCGGGGGACCTACGAGCAGTACTTC	CASSFKYQRGTYEQYF
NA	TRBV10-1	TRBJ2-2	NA	TGCGCCAGCAGTTGGGGCCGGTCGGGCACCGGGGAGCTGTTTTTT	CASSWGRSGTGELFF
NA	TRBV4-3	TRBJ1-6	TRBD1	TGCGCCAGCAGCCAAGAGCTAGCGGGACAGCCGAGGCCCAATTCACCCCTCCACTTT	CASSQELAGQPRPNSPLHF
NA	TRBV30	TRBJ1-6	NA	TGTGCCTGGAGTGTACCTAAGAATTCACCCCTCCACTTT	CAWSVPKNSPLHF
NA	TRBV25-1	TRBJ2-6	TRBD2	TGTGCCAGCAGTGAATCCAGCGGGGTGCCGTCTGGGGCCAACGTCCTGACTTTC	CASSESSGVPSGANVLTF
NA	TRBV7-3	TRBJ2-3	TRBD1	TGTGCCAGCAGCCAGGACAGGGGGCGCGTAGATACGCAGTATTTT	CASSQDRGRVDTQYF
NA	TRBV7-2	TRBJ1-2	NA	TGTGCCAGCAGCGGGACGGTCTTTGGGGGGGGCTACACCTTC	CASSGTVFGGGYTF
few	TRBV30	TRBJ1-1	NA	TGTGCCTGGAAGCGGGGGGGCACTGAAGCTTTCTTT	CAWKRGGTEAFF
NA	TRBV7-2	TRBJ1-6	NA	TGTGCCAGCAACCGGAGGGGTTCACCCCTCCACTTT	CASNRRGSPLHF
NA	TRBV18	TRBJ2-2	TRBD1	TGTGCCAGCTCAGCCCGGGACAGCAACACCGGGGAGCTGTTTTTT	CASSARDSNTGELFF
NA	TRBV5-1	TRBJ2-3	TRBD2	TGCGCCAGCAGCTTGGTCGAGCGGGGGAGTACAGATACGCAGTATTTT	CASSLVERGSTDTQYF
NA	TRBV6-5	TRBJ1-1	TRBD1	TGTGCCAGCAGTCGGGACAGGGTAAACACTGAAGCTTTCTTT	CASSRDRVNTEAFF
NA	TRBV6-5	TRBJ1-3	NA	TGTGCCAGCAAAAGCCCCGCCGGGGACACCATATATTTT	CASKSPAGDTIYF
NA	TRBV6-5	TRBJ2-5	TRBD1	TGTGCCAGCAGGAGGGGACAGCAAGAGACCCAGTACTTC	CASRRGQQETQYF
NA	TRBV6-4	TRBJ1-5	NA	TGTGCCAGCAGTGGTCGGTATCAGCCCCAGCATTTT	CASSGRYQPQHF
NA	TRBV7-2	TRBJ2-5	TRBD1	TGTGCCAGCAGCCCCGAACGACAGGGGCCAGAGGCCCAGTACTTC	CASSPERQGPEAQYF
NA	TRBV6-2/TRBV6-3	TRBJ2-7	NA	TGTGCCAGCAGTTATGAGAAATTCCGCACCGAGCAGTACTTC	CASSYEKFRTEQYF
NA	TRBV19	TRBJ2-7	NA	TGTGCCAGTAGTATAGATTTACAGCTCTACGAGCAGTACTTC	CASSIDLQLYEQYF
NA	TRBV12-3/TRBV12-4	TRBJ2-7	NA	TGTGCCAGCAGTTTTCGGGTTTTATACGAGCAGTACTTC	CASSFRVLYEQYF
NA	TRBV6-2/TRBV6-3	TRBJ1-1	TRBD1	TGTGCCAGCAGTTATTCGGACAGGGGCCAGCGGGAGACTGAAGCTTTCTTT	CASSYSDRGQRETEAFF